What follows is one T cell receptor beta chain and its context. Trimming cost V 9 bases and J 5 bases, with 17 bases left between them. The CDR3 has 13 residues. From germline, CDR1 is SGHDT and CDR2 YYEEEE. TCRdb fed the RT-PCR reads into MiXCR, producing one record per CDR3 protein. The profile shows about 680,000 distinct CDR3 sequences, 12% to 15% of them singletons. Sequenced sample: memory CD4+ T cells from blood. J is TRBJ2-5 and V is TRBV5-6; possibly TRBD2 for D (7 bases). This receptor was taken from a female donor in good health, serving as a healthy control. CDR3 sequence (DNA): TGTGCCACACACAGGGAGGGGCTTGAGACCCAGTACTTC. It encodes CATHREGLETQYF.